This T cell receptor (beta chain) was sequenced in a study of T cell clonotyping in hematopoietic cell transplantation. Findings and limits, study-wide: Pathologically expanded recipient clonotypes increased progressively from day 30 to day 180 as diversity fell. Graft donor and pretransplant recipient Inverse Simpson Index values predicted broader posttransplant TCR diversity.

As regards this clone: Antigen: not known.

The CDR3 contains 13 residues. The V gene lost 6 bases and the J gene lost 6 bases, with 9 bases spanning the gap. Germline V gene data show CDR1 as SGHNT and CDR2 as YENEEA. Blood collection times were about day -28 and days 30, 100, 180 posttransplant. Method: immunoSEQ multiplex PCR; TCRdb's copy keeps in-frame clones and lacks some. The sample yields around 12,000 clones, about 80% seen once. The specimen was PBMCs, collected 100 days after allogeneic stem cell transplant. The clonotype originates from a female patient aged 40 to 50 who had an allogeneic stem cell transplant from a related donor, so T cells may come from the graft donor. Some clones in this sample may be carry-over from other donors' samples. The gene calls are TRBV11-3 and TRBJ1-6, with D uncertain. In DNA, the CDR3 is TGTGCCAGCAGTACGAGTTTTAATTCACCCCTCCACTTT. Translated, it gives CASSTSFNSPLHF.